These 19 T cell receptor beta chains originate from one sample sequenced in a study of siplizumab effects on memory and regulatory T cells. The assay was immunoSEQ multiplex PCR, and TCRdb's table has in-frame clones only and misses some. Of about 10,000 clones in the sample, roughly 45% were seen once. Cells of the mixed lymphocyte reaction were cocultured at 37 degrees C for five to seven days. Their recognized antigens are unknown. Specimen: CFSE-low (dividing) CD8+ T cells sorted from an allogeneic mixed lymphocyte reaction. These receptor sequences come from a human donor in good health; the cells came from an allogeneic mixed lymphocyte reaction.

By share, this clone ranks as medium-sized. This chain joins TRBV4-1 and TRBJ1-1, with D possibly TRBD1 on 5 matching bases. The V and J ends lost 1 base and 5 bases respectively, with 14 bases between them. CDR1 is MGHRA, CDR2 YSYEKL, per germline. The CDR3 is 15 residues long. CDR3 loop: CASSQVVGGGTEAFF. As DNA, the CDR3 is TGCGCCAGCAGCCAAGTCGTTGGGGGTGGGACTGAAGCTTTCTTT.

This clone was counted only a few times. This chain uses TRBV6-6 with TRBJ1-2; D is undetermined. The germline V and J ends were trimmed by 2 bases and 0 bases, with 10 bases remaining between them. Germline lookup yields CDR1 MNHNY and CDR2 SVGAGI (reference sequence). This CDR3 comprises 15 residues. This chain's CDR3 is CASSYGATANYGYTF. The CDR3 DNA reads as TGTGCCAGCAGTTACGGCGCAACAGCTAACTATGGCTACACCTTC.

This clone was counted only a few times. The gene calls are TRBV7-3 and TRBJ2-2; TRBD1 might be the D (6 bases). Per germline, CDR1 SGHTA and CDR2 FQGTGA. The CDR3 length is 16 residues. V lost 4 bases, J lost 0 bases, and 12 bases lay in between. CDR3 region: CASSSDRNANTGELFF. In DNA, the CDR3 is TGTGCCAGCAGCTCCGACAGGAACGCGAACACCGGGGAGCTGTTTTTT.

A single count supports this clone. V is TRBV9 and J is TRBJ1-1, with 7 nucleotides matching TRBD1. The germline CDR1 and CDR2 sequences are SGDLS and YYNGEE. The ends lost 4 bases at V and 4 bases at J; junction bases unmatched: 7. This CDR3 is 14 amino acids long. The CDR3 loop is CASSSDRALTEAFF. Here the CDR3 DNA reads TGTGCCAGCAGCTCCGACAGGGCACTCACTGAAGCTTTCTTT.

Regarding this clone: Compared with germline, one end of the junction differs, possibly owing to a read error. The chain recombines TRBV5-1 with TRBJ2-7, with TRBD1 matching over 10 bases. CDR3 length equals 14 residues. Germline assignment: CDR1 SGHRS and CDR2 YFSETQ. The CDR3 coding sequence is TGTGCCAGCAGCGCCGGACAGGGGGCCTACGAGCAGTACTTC. Encoded protein: CASSAGQGAYEQYF.

CDR3 protein: CASSQRFRANQPQHF. As DNA, the CDR3 is TGTGCCAGCAGCCAAAGGTTCCGGGCGAATCAGCCCCAGCATTTT. J is TRBJ1-5 and V is TRBV6-6; D unresolved. Germline CDR1 and CDR2: MNHNY and SVGAGI (reference sequence). The CDR3 covers 15 residues. Trimming took 6 bases from V and 4 from J, leaving 16 bases between them.

By share, this clone ranks as medium-sized (0.01 to 0.1%). V and J are TRBV19 and TRBJ2-1; 11 bases agree with TRBD2. V shed 5 bases, J shed 2 bases, and the junction held 5 bases outside the gene matches. Looked up from germline, CDR1 is LNHDA and CDR2 is SQIVND (reference sequence). CDR3 length equals 16 residues. The CDR3 loop reads CASSLTSGGTYNEQFF. In nucleotides, the CDR3 is TGTGCCAGTAGTCTCACTAGCGGGGGAACCTACAATGAGCAGTTCTTC.

In its sample, this clone is medium-sized. The chain employs TRBV4-1 and TRBJ2-7; D may be TRBD2 (6 bases). V was clipped by 2 bases and J by 2 bases, with 10 bases between them. Germline V lookup: CDR1 MGHRA, CDR2 YSYEKL. The CDR3 has 14 amino acids. The CDR3 DNA sequence: TGCGCCAGCAGCCAACTTACGGGGGCCTACGAGCAGTACTTC. This sequence encodes CASSQLTGAYEQYF.

The rearrangement joins TRBV6-1 to TRBJ2-3; 13 nucleotides align to TRBD2. J was trimmed by 6 bases and V by 7 bases; bases with no gene match: 7. Germline V gene data show CDR1 as MNHNS and CDR2 as SASEGT. The CDR3 length is 15 residues. The CDR3 loop is CASTEQLAGGDTQYF. As DNA, the CDR3 is TGTGCCAGCACCGAGCAACTAGCGGGGGGGGATACGCAGTATTTT.

This chain joins TRBV5-6 and TRBJ2-3, with D hard to call. The CDR3 is made up of 13 amino acids. Germline V gives CDR1 SGHDT, CDR2 YYEEEE. The V end was cut by 7 bases, the J end by 1 base, with 10 bases between. For the CDR3, the DNA is TGTGCCAGCCTCTCCCTAGGCACAGATACGCAGTATTTT. The encoded protein is CASLSLGTDTQYF.

The rearrangement links TRBV4-1 to TRBJ1-1, with TRBD1 identical over 8 bases. The ends lost 4 bases at V and 1 base at J; junction bases unmatched: 5. Per germline, CDR1 MGHRA and CDR2 YSYEKL. There are 15 residues in the CDR3. CDR3 sequence reads: CASSLSGTGNTEAFF. In nucleotides, the CDR3 is TGCGCCAGCAGCCTATCCGGGACAGGGAACACTGAAGCTTTCTTT.

The chain employs TRBV4-1 and TRBJ2-7; tentatively, D is TRBD2 (6 bases). The germline V gene encodes CDR1 MGHRA and CDR2 YSYEKL. The ends were cut back, 4 bases at V and 3 bases at J, with 13 bases in the middle. The CDR3 has 14 residues. For the CDR3, the DNA is TGCGCCAGCAGCCTCGGGGGAGAATTCTACGAGCAGTACTTC. Translating it yields CASSLGGEFYEQYF.

This clone is categorized as medium-sized. The chain recombines TRBV5-1 with TRBJ1-1, with D tentatively TRBD1 (5 bases). The ends were cut back, 7 bases at V and 0 bases at J, with 25 bases in the middle. The germline V gene has CDR1 SGHRS and CDR2 YFSETQ. The CDR3 is made up of 18 amino acids. As DNA, the CDR3 is TGCGCCAGCTCGACTCAGCCACTAGACAGTTACATGAACACTGAAGCTTTCTTT. It yields the protein CASSTQPLDSYMNTEAFF.

On this clone itself: A much larger clone lies one base from this, so it may be a read error. The sample contains more than one DNA sequence encoding this CDR3. This rearrangement joins TRBV7-9 to TRBJ2-5; TRBD1 aligns across 8 bases. Germline CDR1 and CDR2: SEHNR and FQNEAQ (reference sequence). The CDR3 sequence is 15 residues long. The CDR3 sequence: CASSLAPGGEETQYF. In nucleotides, the CDR3 is TGTGCCAGCAGCTTAGCGCCAGGGGGCGAAGAGACTCAGTACTTC.

V usage is TRBV7-3 and J usage is TRBJ2-5; D not resolved. The CDR3 contains 14 residues. Germline-derived CDR1 and CDR2 are SGHTA and FQGTGA. Trimming took 5 bases from V and 1 from J, leaving 11 bases between them. Written as DNA, the CDR3 is TGTGCCAGCAGCCAAATTCTGCTCCAAGAGACCCAGTACTTC. This translates into CASSQILLQETQYF.

This clone was counted once. V usage is TRBV7-9 and J usage is TRBJ2-3, with D tentatively TRBD1 (6 bases). V gave up 0 bases and J gave up 1 base, with 8 bases separating them. There are 15 residues in the CDR3. Germline CDR1 reads SEHNR; CDR2 reads FQNEAQ (reference sequence). Here the CDR3 reads CASSLARTGTDTQYF. The CDR3 DNA follows: TGTGCCAGCAGCTTAGCCAGGACAGGCACAGATACGCAGTATTTT.

CDR3 bases: TGTGCCAGCACCGAAGGGAGTAAGGCTTTCTTT. It codes for CASTEGSKAFF. The chain couples TRBV6-1 to TRBJ1-1, with no clear D. V was pared by 7 bases and J by 11 bases, with 14 bases between. Germline V gives CDR1 MNHNS, CDR2 SASEGT. There are 11 residues in the CDR3.

The chain is built from TRBV7-9 and TRBJ2-6; perhaps TRBD2 as D (5 bases). In germline, CDR1 is SEHNR, CDR2 FQNEAQ (reference sequence). V was shortened by 5 bases and J by 1 base, with 6 bases between the two germline ends. There are 14 residues in the CDR3. The CDR3 protein is CASSRTSGANVLTF. Here the CDR3 DNA reads TGTGCCAGCAGCCGGACTTCTGGGGCCAACGTCCTGACTTTC. Full variable domain (outside the CDR3, taken from reference TRBV7-9 and TRBJ2-6): DTGVSQNPRHKITKRGQNVTFRCDPISEHNRLYWYRQTLGQGPEFLTYFQNEAQLEKSRLLSDRFSAERPKGSFSTLEIQRTEQGDSAMYLCASSRTSGANVLTFGAGSRLTVL.

The chain joins TRBV30 to TRBJ2-7; D gene uncertain. V was trimmed by 3 bases and J by 9 bases, leaving 18 bases between them. Germline V gene sequence: CDR1 GTSNPN, CDR2 SVGIG (reference sequence). The CDR3 is 13 amino acids. The CDR3 is CAWSDLLGFRQYF. The CDR3 nucleotides read TGTGCCTGGAGCGACCTTCTGGGGTTTCGGCAGTACTTC.